This T cell receptor beta chain is drawn from a study of T cells in Graves' hyperthyroidism and ophthalmopathy. Turning to the study itself: Blood was drawn when the patient was first diagnosed and still untreated.

RNA transcripts gave rise to amplified TCR beta CDR3 regions. First-round RT-PCR with HTBI primers amplified the TCR CDR3 region. TCRdb processed the multiplex PCR reads anew with MiXCR; each CDR3 protein has one entry. The data contain approximately 600,000 distinct CDR3 sequences, around 14% of them singletons. This CDR3 spans 18 amino acids. CDR1 and CDR2 from the germline V gene are KGHDR and SFDVKD. V gave up 3 bases and J gave up 0 bases; unmatched junction bases: 10. This clonotype showed up many times. Its antigen is currently unknown. Findings of the study overall: In validation, the model predicted ophthalmopathy. These predictions came a median approximately 5.9 months before onset. Among clonotypes expanded in thyroid above 0.001, most were also found in blood.

Sequenced sample: blood. V is TRBV24-1 and J is TRBJ2-1; 7 positions match TRBD2. This receptor was identified in a woman aged 18 to 35 with Graves' ophthalmopathy. CDR3 in amino acids: CATSDSPWGGSSYNEQFF. Written as DNA, the CDR3 is TGTGCCACCAGTGATAGCCCTTGGGGGGGAAGCTCCTACAATGAGCAGTTCTTC.